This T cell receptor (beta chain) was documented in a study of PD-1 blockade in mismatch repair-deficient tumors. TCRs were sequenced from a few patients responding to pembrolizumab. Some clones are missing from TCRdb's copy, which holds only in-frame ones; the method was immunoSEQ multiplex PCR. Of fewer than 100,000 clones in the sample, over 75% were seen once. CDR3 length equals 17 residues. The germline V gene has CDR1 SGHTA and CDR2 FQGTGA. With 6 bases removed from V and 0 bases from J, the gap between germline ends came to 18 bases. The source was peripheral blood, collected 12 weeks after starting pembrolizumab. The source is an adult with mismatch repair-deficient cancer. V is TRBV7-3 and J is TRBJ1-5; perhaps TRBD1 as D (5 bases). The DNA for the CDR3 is TGTGCCAGCAGTGATCACAGGATACTCTATAGCAATCAGCCCCAGCATTTT. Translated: CASSDHRILYSNQPQHF.